The 21 T cell receptor beta chains reported below all come from one sample, sequenced in a study of spatial heterogeneity in lung cancer. Specified time point: blood at routine non-recurrence follow-up after resection. TCRdb called the 5' RACE reads again in MiXCR, with one record for every CDR3 protein. The sample gives roughly 46,000 distinct CDR3 sequences, roughly 10% of which show up once; about 30% is in the top ten. Material: PBMCs, obtained at follow-up. These receptors were taken from a male donor with early-stage non-small cell lung cancer.

This chain uses TRBV5-1 with TRBJ2-3; 13 nucleotides align to TRBD2. CDR3 length: 17 residues. Germline-derived CDR1 and CDR2 are SGHRS and YFSETQ. V dropped 3 bases and J dropped 1; count of bases not matched to a gene: 5. CDR3 sequence (DNA): TGCGCCAGCAGCTCGGGACTAGCGGGGAGTGGCACAGATACGCAGTATTTT. Its protein is CASSSGLAGSGTDTQYF.

This clonotype has a handful of counts. CDR3 DNA sequence: TGTGCCAGCAGTCCCCAGTACTTC. This sequence encodes CASSPQYF. The rearrangement links TRBV27 to TRBJ2-5; D is uncertain. CDR1 and CDR2 from the germline V gene are MNHEY and SMNVEV (reference sequence). V lost 5 bases and J 9 bases, leaving 1 base between the germline ends. The CDR3 has 8 amino acids.

V and J are TRBV6-2 or TRBV6-3 and TRBJ2-3; tentatively, D is TRBD2 (6 bases). The V and J ends lost 2 bases and 2 bases respectively, with 11 bases between them. The CDR3 has 15 amino acids. Germline assignment: CDR1 MNHEY and CDR2 SVGEGT. CDR3 sequence: CASSYPGVHTDTQYF. Written as DNA, the CDR3 is TGTGCCAGCAGTTACCCGGGGGTTCACACAGATACGCAGTATTTT.

The chain joins TRBV2 to TRBJ2-5, with 9 bases fitting TRBD2. Germline assignment: CDR1 SNHLY and CDR2 FYNNEI. The length of the CDR3 is 17 residues. J lost 4 bases, V lost 8 bases, and 17 bases had no gene match. This chain's CDR3 is CASSSPSGGRVGETQYF. The CDR3 DNA sequence: TGTGCCAGCTCCTCCCCCTCGGGCGGGAGGGTCGGAGAGACCCAGTACTTC.

V usage is TRBV7-8 and J usage is TRBJ2-1; D unclear. The ends were cut back, 10 bases at V and 5 bases at J, with 12 bases in the middle. This CDR3 is built from 12 residues. Germline assignment: CDR1 SGHVS and CDR2 FQNEAQ. The CDR3, as DNA: TGTGCCACTAGAAGGATGAACAATGAGCAGTTCTTC. Translating gives CATRRMNNEQFF.

This clonotype was observed a few times. J is TRBJ2-7 and V is TRBV6-2 or TRBV6-3, with 9 bases aligning to TRBD1. Trimming took 7 bases from V and 6 from J; bases not matched to a gene: 7. This CDR3 region has 13 residues. Germline V lookup: CDR1 MNHEY, CDR2 SVGEGT. The DNA of the CDR3 is TGTGCCAGCACCTCCACAGGGGGCGGCGAGCAGTACTTC. It codes for CASTSTGGGEQYF.

The rearrangement joins TRBV11-1 to TRBJ2-7, with TRBD1 identical over 7 bases. The CDR3 is 15 residues long. Trimming at V came to 5 bases and at J to 4 bases, leaving 11 bases not matched to a gene. Germline CDR1 is SGHAT and CDR2 is FQDESV (reference sequence). DNA for the CDR3: TGTGCCAGCAGCATTTCGGGACAGAGAAGTTACGAGCAGTACTTC. Its protein is CASSISGQRSYEQYF. The variable domain in full, with the rest retrieved from reference TRBV11-1 and TRBJ2-7, is EAEVAQSPRYKITEKSQAVAFWCDPISGHATLYWYRQILGQGPELLVQFQDESVVDDSQLPKDRFSAERLKGVDSTLKIQPAELGDSAMYLCASSISGQRSYEQYFGPGTRLTVT.

In its sample, this clonotype was seen a few times. V is TRBV6-2 or TRBV6-3 and J is TRBJ2-7; weak D call: TRBD1 (5 bases). The CDR3 contains 14 residues. CDR1 is MNHEY and CDR2 is SVGEGT in the germline V gene. Trimming stripped 6 bases from V and 1 base from J, with 13 bases between. The DNA of the CDR3 is TGTGCCAGCAGCGTTTGGGGCAGTTCCTACGAGCAGTACTTC. This encodes CASSVWGSSYEQYF.

This clonotype was seen a single time. This chain uses TRBV6-5 with TRBJ2-3; a weak D match, TRBD1 (5 bases). The CDR3 runs to 16 residues. With 0 bases removed from V and 2 bases from J, the gap between germline ends came to 12 bases. Germline lookup yields CDR1 MNHEY and CDR2 SVGAGI. The CDR3 here is CASSYSLQELTDTQYF. The CDR3 bases are TGTGCCAGCAGTTACTCGCTACAGGAACTCACAGATACGCAGTATTTT.

At least ten counts were recorded for this clonotype. This rearrangement joins TRBV7-2 to TRBJ2-3; TRBD2 matches at 9 bases. The germline V gene has CDR1 SGHTA and CDR2 FQGNSA. The CDR3 spans 17 residues. Trimming at V came to 2 bases and at J to 1 base, leaving 7 bases not matched to a gene. The CDR3 loop is CASSLWASGEGTDTQYF. DNA of the CDR3: TGTGCCAGCAGCTTATGGGCTAGCGGGGAGGGCACAGATACGCAGTATTTT.

V and J are TRBV6-2 or TRBV6-3 and TRBJ1-2; a weak D match, TRBD1 (6 bases). Germline loops: CDR1 MNHEY, CDR2 SVGEGT. Deletions cut 11 bases from V and 2 bases from J, with 9 bases between. This CDR3 spans 11 amino acids. CDR3 bases: TGTGCCGCACAGGGCAACTATGGCTACACCTTC. Its protein is CAAQGNYGYTF.

At least ten counts were recorded for this clonotype. The gene calls are TRBV11-2 and TRBJ2-3; 12 nucleotides align to TRBD2. Germline values: CDR1 SGHAT, CDR2 FQNNGV. The CDR3 extends over 16 amino acids. V was pared by 4 bases and J by 3 bases, with 5 bases of the junction left unmatched. The CDR3 nucleotides are TGTGCCAGCAGCTACCAAGGACTAGCGGGAACAGATACGCAGTATTTT. Translated, it gives CASSYQGLAGTDTQYF.

The chain is built from TRBV6-5 and TRBJ2-7; possibly TRBD1 or TRBD2 for D (6 bases each). The V gene lost 2 bases and the J gene lost 6 bases, with 14 bases spanning the gap. Germline V lookup: CDR1 MNHEY, CDR2 SVGAGI. The CDR3 runs to 14 residues. The CDR3 loop is CASSYNEKGGEQYF. In DNA, the CDR3 is TGTGCCAGCAGTTACAATGAAAAGGGGGGCGAGCAGTACTTC.

Many counts were recorded for this clonotype. The V call is TRBV20-1, the J call TRBJ2-1, with 10 bases aligning to TRBD2. The CDR3 covers 15 residues. Germline-derived CDR1 and CDR2 are DFQATT and SNEGSKA (reference sequence). V shed 0 bases, J shed 7 bases, and the junction held 6 bases outside the gene matches. The CDR3 region is CSARDPSGRGNEQFF. CDR3 in DNA: TGCAGTGCTAGAGACCCTAGCGGGAGAGGAAATGAGCAGTTCTTC.

At least ten counts were recorded for this clonotype. The chain has TRBV7-2 and TRBJ2-5; 7 nucleotides align to TRBD2. The CDR3 is 15 amino acids. The ends lost 5 bases at V and 3 bases at J; junction bases unmatched: 9. Germline V gene data show CDR1 as SGHTA and CDR2 as FQGNSA. In DNA, the CDR3 is TGTGCCAGCAGCCCGACTCTTACTAGCGAAGAGACCCAGTACTTC. Its translation: CASSPTLTSEETQYF.

In its sample, this clonotype was seen many times. In nucleotides, the CDR3 is TGTGCCAGCAGTTATCCTCGGGACATCCAGGAGACCCAGTACTTC. Translation gives CASSYPRDIQETQYF. The chain joins TRBV6-2 or TRBV6-3 to TRBJ2-5; a weak D match, TRBD1 (6 bases). The ends were cut back, 3 bases at V and 5 bases at J, with 16 bases in the middle. This CDR3 is built from 15 residues. Germline CDR1 MNHEY, CDR2 SVGEGT.

This clonotype has a handful of counts. The chain combines TRBV15 with TRBJ1-5, with 8 bases aligning to TRBD1. Per the germline V gene, CDR1 is LNHNV and CDR2 is YYDKDF (reference sequence). The CDR3 sequence is 13 residues long. J gave up 7 bases and V 8 bases, and 7 bases lay outside the gene matches. As DNA, the CDR3 is TGTGCCACCGGGACAGGCCTGGGACAGCCCCAGCATTTT. Its translation: CATGTGLGQPQHF.

This clonotype was detected ten times or more. The chain carries TRBV5-4 and TRBJ2-3, with 7 bases fitting TRBD2. Germline CDR1 reads SGHNT; CDR2 reads YYREEE (reference sequence). The CDR3 sequence is 16 residues long. Trimming cost V 0 bases and J 2 bases; bases outside gene matches: 6. The CDR3 loop is CASSLGPSGTTDTQYF. CDR3 coding DNA: TGTGCCAGCAGCTTGGGTCCTAGCGGAACCACAGATACGCAGTATTTT.

V and J are TRBV7-2 and TRBJ2-6; D unclear. The V end was cut by 5 bases, the J end by 0 bases, with 11 bases between. The CDR3 sequence is 16 residues long. Germline V gene sequence: CDR1 SGHTA, CDR2 FQGNSA. This CDR3 is CASSPRRISGANVLTF. CDR3 bases: TGTGCCAGCAGCCCACGACGGATCTCTGGGGCCAACGTCCTGACTTTC.

The table lists this clonotype with a few counts. The chain combines TRBV7-2 with TRBJ2-7; 9 nucleotides match TRBD1. CDR1 is SGHTA and CDR2 is FQGNSA in the germline V gene. The CDR3 has 13 residues. Trimming at V came to 4 bases and at J to 3 bases, leaving 1 base not matched to a gene. CDR3 sequence reads: CASSWDRDYEQYF. CDR3 bases: TGTGCCAGCAGCTGGGACAGGGACTACGAGCAGTACTTC.

This clonotype has at least ten counts. The chain combines TRBV7-3 with TRBJ1-1; the D gene is possibly TRBD1 (6 bases). The CDR3 loop spans 14 amino acids. The ends were cut back, 5 bases at V and 4 bases at J, with 14 bases in the middle. The germline CDR1 and CDR2 sequences are SGHTA and FQGTGA. The CDR3 DNA sequence: TGTGCCAGCAGCGCCTTGACAGGTCCCACTGAAGCTTTCTTT. As protein: CASSALTGPTEAFF.